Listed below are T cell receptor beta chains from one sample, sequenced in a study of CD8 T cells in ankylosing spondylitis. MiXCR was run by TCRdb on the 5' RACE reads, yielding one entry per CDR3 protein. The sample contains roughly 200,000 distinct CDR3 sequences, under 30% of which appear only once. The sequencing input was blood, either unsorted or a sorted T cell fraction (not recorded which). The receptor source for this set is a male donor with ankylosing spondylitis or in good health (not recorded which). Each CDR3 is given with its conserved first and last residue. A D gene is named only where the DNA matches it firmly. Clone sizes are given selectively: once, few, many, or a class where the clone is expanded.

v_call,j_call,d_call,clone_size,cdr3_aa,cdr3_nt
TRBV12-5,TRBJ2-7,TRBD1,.,CASGFDRGYEQYF,TGTGCTAGTGGTTTCGACAGGGGATACGAGCAGTACTTC
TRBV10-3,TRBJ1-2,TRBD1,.,CAISGGQNYGYTF,TGTGCCATCAGCGGGGGACAGAACTATGGCTACACCTTC
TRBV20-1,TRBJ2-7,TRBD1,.,CSASDSGGKVYEQYF,TGCAGTGCTAGCGATTCAGGGGGCAAGGTCTACGAGCAGTACTTC
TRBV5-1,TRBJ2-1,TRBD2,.,CASSLALAGGFNSHNEQFF,TGCGCCAGCAGCTTGGCCCTAGCGGGAGGCTTCAATAGCCACAATGAGCAGTTCTTC
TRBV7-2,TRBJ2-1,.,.,CASSWDFLEQFF,TGTGCCAGCAGCTGGGACTTTCTTGAGCAGTTCTTC
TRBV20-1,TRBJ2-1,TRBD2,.,CSARGVIAGRSSYNEQFF,TGCAGTGCTAGAGGGGTAATAGCGGGAAGGAGCTCCTACAATGAGCAGTTCTTC
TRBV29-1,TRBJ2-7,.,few,CSVENRGYEQYF,TGCAGCGTTGAAAACAGAGGCTACGAGCAGTACTTC
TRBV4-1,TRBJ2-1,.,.,CASSQDIQGYLTYNEQFF,TGCGCCAGCAGCCAAGATATCCAGGGGTATCTGACATACAATGAGCAGTTCTTC
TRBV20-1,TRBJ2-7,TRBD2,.,CSARASGSSYEQYF,TGCAGTGCCCGAGCTAGCGGGAGCTCCTACGAGCAGTACTTC
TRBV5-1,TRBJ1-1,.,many,CASSSDGAKNTEAFF,TGCGCCAGCAGCTCGGACGGCGCCAAGAACACTGAAGCTTTCTTT
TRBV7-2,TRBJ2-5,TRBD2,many,CASSLAGARETQYF,TGTGCCAGCAGCTTGGCGGGAGCACGAGAGACCCAGTACTTC
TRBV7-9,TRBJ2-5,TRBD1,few,CASRRDRGQTQYF,TGTGCCAGCCGCCGGGACAGGGGGCAGACCCAGTACTTC
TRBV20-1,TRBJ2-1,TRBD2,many,CSARVLAGRNEQFF,TGCAGTGCTAGAGTACTAGCGGGACGCAATGAGCAGTTCTTC
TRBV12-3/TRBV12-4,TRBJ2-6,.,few,CASSPPLTANVLTF,TGTGCCAGCAGTCCGCCTTTAACGGCCAACGTCCTGACTTTC
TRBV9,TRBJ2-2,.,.,CASSPTLGTGELFF,TGTGCCAGCAGCCCCACCCTGGGGACCGGGGAGCTGTTTTTT
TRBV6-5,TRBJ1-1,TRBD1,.,CASRTTGLGAFF,TGTGCCAGCAGAACGACAGGGTTGGGAGCTTTCTTT
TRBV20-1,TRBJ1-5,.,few,CSARDGGSNQPQHF,TGCAGTGCTAGAGATGGCGGTAGCAATCAGCCCCAGCATTTT
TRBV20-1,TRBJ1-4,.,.,CSARGEEKLFF,TGCAGTGCTCGGGGGGAGGAAAAACTGTTTTTT
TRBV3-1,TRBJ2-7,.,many,CASGSIRFAEQYF,TGTGCCAGCGGATCCATCCGGTTTGCCGAGCAGTACTTC
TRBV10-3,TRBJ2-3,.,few,CAISDGADQQYF,TGTGCCATCAGTGACGGGGCGGACCAGCAGTATTTT
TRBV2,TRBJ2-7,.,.,CASSVMSSEQYF,TGTGCCAGCAGTGTGATGTCGAGCGAGCAGTACTTC
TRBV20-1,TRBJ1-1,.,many,CSARPNTEAFF,TGCAGTGCTAGACCAAACACTGAAGCTTTCTTT
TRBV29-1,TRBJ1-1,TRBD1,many,CSVADRGGKAFF,TGCAGCGTTGCCGACAGGGGCGGTAAAGCTTTCTTT
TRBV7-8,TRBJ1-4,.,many,CASSRIPERLFF,TGTGCCAGCAGCCGGATCCCGGAGAGGCTGTTTTTT
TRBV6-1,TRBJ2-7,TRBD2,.,CASSAGTSYFHEQYF,TGTGCCAGCAGTGCCGGGACTAGCTATTTTCACGAGCAGTACTTC
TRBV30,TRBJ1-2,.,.,CAWSWTVSDGNTF,TGTGCCTGGAGTTGGACAGTATCTGATGGCAACACCTTC
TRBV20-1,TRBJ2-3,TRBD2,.,CSAGTSERWDTQYF,TGCAGTGCTGGAACTAGCGAGAGATGGGATACGCAGTATTTT
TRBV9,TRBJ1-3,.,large,CASSVEGGNTIYF,TGTGCCAGCAGCGTAGAGGGTGGAAACACCATATATTTT
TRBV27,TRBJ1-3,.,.,CASSLSRGAGNTIYF,TGTGCCAGCAGTTTAAGCAGGGGAGCTGGAAACACCATATATTTT
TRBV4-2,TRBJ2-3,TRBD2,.,CASSLGGVTSTDTQYF,TGTGCCAGCAGCCTCGGGGGGGTTACTAGCACAGATACGCAGTATTTT
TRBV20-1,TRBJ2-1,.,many,CSARGPQDGKRLNEQFF,TGCAGTGCTAGAGGGCCCCAGGATGGTAAAAGGCTAAATGAGCAGTTCTTC
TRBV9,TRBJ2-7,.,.,CASSVRRGPYNEQYF,TGTGCCAGCAGCGTTAGGCGGGGACCTTACAACGAGCAGTACTTC
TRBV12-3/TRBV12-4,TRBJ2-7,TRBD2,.,CASKRTSGSYEQYF,TGTGCCAGCAAAAGGACTAGCGGGTCCTACGAGCAGTACTTC
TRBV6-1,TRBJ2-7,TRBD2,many,CASRRLAGGGEQYF,TGTGCCAGCAGAAGACTAGCGGGAGGGGGCGAGCAGTACTTC
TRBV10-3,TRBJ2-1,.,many,CAISDWQGSSYNEQFF,TGTGCCATCAGTGATTGGCAGGGGTCGTCCTACAATGAGCAGTTCTTC
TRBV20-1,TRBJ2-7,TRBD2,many,CSARRTSGPYEQYF,TGCAGTGCTAGAAGGACTAGCGGACCCTACGAGCAGTACTTC
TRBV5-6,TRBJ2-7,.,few,CASSRDTNGRVGYEQYF,TGTGCCAGCAGTAGGGACACCAACGGACGGGTTGGGTACGAGCAGTACTTC
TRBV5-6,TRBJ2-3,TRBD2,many,CASSSPPLAGADTQYF,TGTGCCAGCAGCAGCCCCCCCCTAGCGGGAGCAGATACGCAGTATTTT
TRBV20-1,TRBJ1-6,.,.,CSATESDTYNSPLHF,TGCAGTGCTACAGAAAGCGACACCTATAATTCACCCCTCCACTTT
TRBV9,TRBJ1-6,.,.,CASSVVSSNSPLHF,TGTGCCAGCAGCGTAGTGTCTTCCAATTCACCCCTCCACTTT
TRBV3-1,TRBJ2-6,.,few,CASSLDPGRGSGANVLTF,TGTGCCAGCAGTTTAGACCCAGGCCGGGGCTCTGGGGCCAACGTCCTGACTTTC
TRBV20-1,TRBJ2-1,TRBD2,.,CSAKRLAEWNEQFF,TGCAGTGCTAAGCGGCTAGCGGAATGGAATGAGCAGTTCTTC
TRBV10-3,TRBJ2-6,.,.,CAISESLLAGLGANVLTF,TGTGCCATCAGTGAGTCGCTACTGGCAGGACTTGGGGCCAACGTCCTGACTTTC
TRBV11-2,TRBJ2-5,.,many,CASSLLEIGAQETQYF,TGTGCCAGCAGCTTATTGGAGATCGGAGCGCAAGAGACCCAGTACTTC
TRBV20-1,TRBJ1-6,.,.,CSARDRTGDNSPLHF,TGCAGTGCTAGAGATCGTACAGGAGATAATTCACCCCTCCACTTT
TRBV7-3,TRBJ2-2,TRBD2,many,CASSSSSGRVLGELFF,TGTGCCAGCAGCTCCAGTAGCGGGAGGGTCCTCGGGGAGCTGTTTTTT
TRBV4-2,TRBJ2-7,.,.,CASSQDRNRVNEQYF,TGTGCCAGCAGCCAAGATCGTAACAGGGTCAACGAGCAGTACTTC
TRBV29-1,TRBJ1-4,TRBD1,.,CSAAPGQGNEKLFF,TGCAGCGCTGCCCCGGGACAGGGGAATGAAAAACTGTTTTTT
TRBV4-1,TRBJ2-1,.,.,CASSQDRGLPQFF,TGCGCCAGCAGCCAAGATAGGGGCCTCCCGCAGTTCTTC
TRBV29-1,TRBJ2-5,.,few,CSVWGGETQYF,TGCAGCGTATGGGGAGGAGAGACCCAGTACTTC
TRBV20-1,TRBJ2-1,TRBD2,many,CSGAGGPHGNEQFF,TGCAGCGGAGCGGGAGGGCCTCATGGGAATGAGCAGTTCTTC
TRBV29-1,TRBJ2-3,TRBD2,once,CSSLGTSGGGPDTQYF,TGCAGCTCTCTCGGGACTAGCGGGGGGGGGCCAGATACGCAGTATTTT
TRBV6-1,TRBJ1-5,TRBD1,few,CASSQDRGHQPQHF,TGTGCCAGCAGCCAGGACAGGGGCCATCAGCCCCAGCATTTT
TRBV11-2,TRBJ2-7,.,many,CASSLGLEQYF,TGTGCCAGCAGCTTAGGGCTCGAGCAGTACTTC
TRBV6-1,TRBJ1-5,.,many,CASSMDSRNQPQHF,TGTGCCAGCAGTATGGACAGTCGCAATCAGCCCCAGCATTTT
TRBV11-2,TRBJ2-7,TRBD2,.,CASSQLAGKYEQYF,TGTGCCAGCAGCCAGCTAGCGGGCAAATACGAGCAGTACTTC
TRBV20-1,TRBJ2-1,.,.,CSARVASASSYNEQFF,TGCAGTGCTAGAGTAGCTAGCGCTAGCTCCTACAATGAGCAGTTCTTC
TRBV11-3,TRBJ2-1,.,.,CASSLYSALYNEQFF,TGTGCCAGCAGCTTGTACAGCGCCCTGTACAATGAGCAGTTCTTC
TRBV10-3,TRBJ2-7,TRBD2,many,CAISGTSGTEQYF,TGTGCCATCAGCGGGACTAGCGGGACCGAGCAGTACTTC